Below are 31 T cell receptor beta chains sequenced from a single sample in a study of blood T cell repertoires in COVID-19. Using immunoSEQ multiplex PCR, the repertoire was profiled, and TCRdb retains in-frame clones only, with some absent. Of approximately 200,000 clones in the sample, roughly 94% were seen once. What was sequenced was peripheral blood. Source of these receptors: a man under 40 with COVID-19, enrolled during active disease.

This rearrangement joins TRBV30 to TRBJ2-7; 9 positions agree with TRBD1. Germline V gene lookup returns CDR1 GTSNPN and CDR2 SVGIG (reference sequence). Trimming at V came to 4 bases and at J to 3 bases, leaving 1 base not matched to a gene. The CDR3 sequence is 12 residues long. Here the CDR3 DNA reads TGTGCCTGGACGACAGGGGGCTACGAGCAGTACTTC. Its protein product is CAWTTGGYEQYF. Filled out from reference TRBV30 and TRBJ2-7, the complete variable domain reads SQTIHQWPATLVQPVGSPLSLECTVEGTSNPNLYWYRQAAGRGLQLLFYSVGIGQISSEVPQNLSASRPQDRQFILSSKKLLLSDSGFYLCAWTTGGYEQYFGPGTRLTVT.

CDR3 DNA sequence: TGTGCCAGCAGCTCAGGACAGGGCTTGGGGTACGAGCAGTACTTC. Encoded protein: CASSSGQGLGYEQYF. The chain links TRBV11-2 to TRBJ2-7; 8 nucleotides match TRBD1. V dropped 4 bases and J dropped 4; count of bases not matched to a gene: 9. The CDR3 is 15 residues long. Germline lookup yields CDR1 SGHAT and CDR2 FQNNGV.

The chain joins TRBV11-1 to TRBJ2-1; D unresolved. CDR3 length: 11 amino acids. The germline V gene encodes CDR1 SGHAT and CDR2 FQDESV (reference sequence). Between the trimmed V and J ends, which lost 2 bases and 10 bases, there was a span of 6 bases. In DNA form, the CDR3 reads TGTGCCAGCAGCTTAAACCGGGAGCAGTTCTTC. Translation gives CASSLNREQFF.

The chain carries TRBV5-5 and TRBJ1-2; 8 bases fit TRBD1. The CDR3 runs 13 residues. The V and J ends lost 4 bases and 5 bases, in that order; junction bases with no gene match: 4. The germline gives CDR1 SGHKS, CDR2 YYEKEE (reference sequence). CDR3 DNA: TGTGCCAGCAGCGAGACAGGGGAGTATGGCTACACCTTC. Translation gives CASSETGEYGYTF.

CDR3 sequence (DNA): TGCGCCAGCAGCGAATACCCCGATAGGGCGGGGGGGTACACAGATACGCAGTATTTT. The encoded protein is CASSEYPDRAGGYTDTQYF. The chain combines TRBV10-2 with TRBJ2-3; 9 positions match TRBD2. CDR3 length: 19 residues. In germline, CDR1 is WSHSY, CDR2 SAAADI. J lost 2 bases, V lost 6 bases, and 18 bases had no gene match.

CDR3 sequence reads: CASSLNGGAGNTIYF. As DNA, the CDR3 is TGCGCCAGCAGCTTGAACGGGGGTGCTGGAAACACCATATATTTT. The chain uses TRBV5-1 and TRBJ1-3, with D possibly matching TRBD1 (5 bases). The germline CDR1 and CDR2 sequences are SGHRS and YFSETQ. The germline V and J ends were trimmed by 1 base and 2 bases, with 10 bases remaining between them. The CDR3 consists of 15 residues.

The CDR3 reads CASSTSGGKYNEQFF. In DNA form, the CDR3 reads TGTGCCAGCAGCACTAGCGGGGGAAAATACAATGAGCAGTTCTTC. V gene TRBV7-7 combines with J gene TRBJ2-1; the match to TRBD2 covers 11 bases. This CDR3 is built from 15 residues. Germline loops: CDR1 SSHAT, CDR2 FNYEAQ (reference sequence). V shed 5 bases and J 4 bases; nucleotides not matched to a gene: 4.

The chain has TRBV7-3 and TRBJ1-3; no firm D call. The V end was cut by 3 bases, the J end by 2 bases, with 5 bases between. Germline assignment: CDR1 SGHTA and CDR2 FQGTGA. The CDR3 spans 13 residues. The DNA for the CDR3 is TGTGCCAGCAGCTTGGAGACTGGAAACACCATATATTTT. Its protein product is CASSLETGNTIYF. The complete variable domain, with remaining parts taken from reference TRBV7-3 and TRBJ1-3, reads GAGVSQTPSNKVTEKGKYVELRCDPISGHTALYWYRQSLGQGPEFLIYFQGTGAADDSGLPNDRFFAVRPEGSVSTLKIQRTERGDSAVYLCASSLETGNTIYFGEGSWLTVV.

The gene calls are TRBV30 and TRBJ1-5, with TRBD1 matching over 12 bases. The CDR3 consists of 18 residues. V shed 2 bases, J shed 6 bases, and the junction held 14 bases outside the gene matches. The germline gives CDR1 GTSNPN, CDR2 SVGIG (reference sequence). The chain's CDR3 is CAWSRTWEGQGAGQPQHF. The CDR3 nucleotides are TGTGCCTGGAGTCGTACCTGGGAGGGACAGGGGGCCGGTCAGCCCCAGCATTTT.

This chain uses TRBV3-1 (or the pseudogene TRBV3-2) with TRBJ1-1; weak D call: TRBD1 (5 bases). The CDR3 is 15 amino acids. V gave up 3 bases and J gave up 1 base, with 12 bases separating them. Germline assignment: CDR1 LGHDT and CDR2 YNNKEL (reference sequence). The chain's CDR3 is CASSQTKTANTEAFF. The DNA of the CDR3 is TGTGCCAGCAGCCAGACCAAGACAGCGAACACTGAAGCTTTCTTT.

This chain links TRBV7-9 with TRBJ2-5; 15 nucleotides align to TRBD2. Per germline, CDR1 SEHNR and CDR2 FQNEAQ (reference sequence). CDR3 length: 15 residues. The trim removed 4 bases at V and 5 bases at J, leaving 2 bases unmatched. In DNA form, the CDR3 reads TGTGCCAGCAGCTACGGGACTAGCGGGGGGGAGACCCAGTACTTC. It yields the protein CASSYGTSGGETQYF.

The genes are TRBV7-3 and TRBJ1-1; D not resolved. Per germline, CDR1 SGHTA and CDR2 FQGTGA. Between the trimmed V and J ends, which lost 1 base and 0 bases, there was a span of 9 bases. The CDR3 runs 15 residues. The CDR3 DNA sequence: TGTGCCAGCAGCTTAAGGCAGGCCATGAACACTGAAGCTTTCTTT. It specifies CASSLRQAMNTEAFF.

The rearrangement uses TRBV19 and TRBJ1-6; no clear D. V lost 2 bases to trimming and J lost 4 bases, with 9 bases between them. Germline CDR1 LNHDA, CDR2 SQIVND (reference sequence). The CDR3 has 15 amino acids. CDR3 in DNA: TGTGCCAGTAGTATAACAGCACAGTATAATTCACCCCTCCACTTT. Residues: CASSITAQYNSPLHF.

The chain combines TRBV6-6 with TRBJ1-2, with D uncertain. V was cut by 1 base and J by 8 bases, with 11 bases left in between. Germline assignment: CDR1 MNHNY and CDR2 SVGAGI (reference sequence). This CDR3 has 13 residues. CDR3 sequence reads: CASSYLSLHGYTF. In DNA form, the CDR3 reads TGTGCCAGCAGTTACTTGAGTCTGCACGGCTACACCTTC.

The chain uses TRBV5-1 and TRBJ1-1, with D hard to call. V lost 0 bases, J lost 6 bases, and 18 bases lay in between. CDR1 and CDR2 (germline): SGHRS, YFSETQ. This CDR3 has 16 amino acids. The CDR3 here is CASSLGELGRGAEAFF. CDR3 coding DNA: TGCGCCAGCAGCTTGGGGGAACTAGGGCGTGGGGCTGAAGCTTTCTTT.

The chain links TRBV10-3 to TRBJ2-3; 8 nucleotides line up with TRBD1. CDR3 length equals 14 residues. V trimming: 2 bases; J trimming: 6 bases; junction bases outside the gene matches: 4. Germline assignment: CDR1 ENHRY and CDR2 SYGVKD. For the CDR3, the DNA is TGTGCCATCAGTGAGGGACAGGGTTACGATACGCAGTATTTT. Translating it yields CAISEGQGYDTQYF.

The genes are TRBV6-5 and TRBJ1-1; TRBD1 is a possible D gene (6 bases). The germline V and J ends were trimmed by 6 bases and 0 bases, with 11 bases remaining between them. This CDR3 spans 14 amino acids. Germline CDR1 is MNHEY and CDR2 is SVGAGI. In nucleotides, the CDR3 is TGTGCCAGCAGGCCGGGACACATGAACACTGAAGCTTTCTTT. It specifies CASRPGHMNTEAFF.

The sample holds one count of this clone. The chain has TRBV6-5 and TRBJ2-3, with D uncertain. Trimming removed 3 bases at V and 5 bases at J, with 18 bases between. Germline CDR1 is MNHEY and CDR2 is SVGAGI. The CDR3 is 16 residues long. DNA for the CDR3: TGTGCCAGCAGTTATCCCTCACGCGACTCGGGAGATACGCAGTATTTT. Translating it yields CASSYPSRDSGDTQYF.

CDR3 sequence reads: CASSDRQGRYEQFF. CDR3 coding DNA: TGTGCCAGCAGCGATAGACAGGGACGGTATGAGCAGTTCTTC. This chain connects TRBV6-2 or TRBV6-3 to TRBJ2-1; 7 bases line up with TRBD1. The germline V gene encodes CDR1 MNHEY and CDR2 SVGEGT. V shed 6 bases and J 8 bases; nucleotides not matched to a gene: 10. The CDR3 runs to 14 residues.

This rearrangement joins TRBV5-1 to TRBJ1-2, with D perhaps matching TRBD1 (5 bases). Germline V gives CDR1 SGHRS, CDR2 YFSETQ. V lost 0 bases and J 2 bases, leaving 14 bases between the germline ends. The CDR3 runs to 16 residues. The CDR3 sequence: CASSLVSGNENYGYTF. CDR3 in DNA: TGCGCCAGCAGCTTGGTGTCAGGGAATGAAAACTATGGCTACACCTTC.

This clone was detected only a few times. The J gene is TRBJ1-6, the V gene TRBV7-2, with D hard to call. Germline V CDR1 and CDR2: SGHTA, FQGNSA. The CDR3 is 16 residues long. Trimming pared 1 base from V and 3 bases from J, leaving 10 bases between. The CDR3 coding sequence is TGTGCCAGCAGCTTAGTTCCGGGGATCTATAATTCACCCCTCCACTTT. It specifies CASSLVPGIYNSPLHF.

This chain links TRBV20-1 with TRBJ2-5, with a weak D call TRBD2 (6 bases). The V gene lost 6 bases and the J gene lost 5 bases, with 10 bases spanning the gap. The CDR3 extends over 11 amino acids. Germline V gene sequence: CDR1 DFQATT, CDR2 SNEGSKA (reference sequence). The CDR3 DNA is TGCAGTGCGGAGGGGTCGGAGACCCAGTACTTC. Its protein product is CSAEGSETQYF.

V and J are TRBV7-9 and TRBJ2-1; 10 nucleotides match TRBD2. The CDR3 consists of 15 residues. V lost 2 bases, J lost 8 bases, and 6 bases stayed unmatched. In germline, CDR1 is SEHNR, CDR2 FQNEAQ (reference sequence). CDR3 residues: CASSLPSGGPHEQFF. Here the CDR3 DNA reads TGTGCCAGCAGCTTACCTAGCGGGGGTCCCCATGAGCAGTTCTTC.

The CDR3 here is CASSVGADQPQHF. The CDR3 DNA reads as TGTGCCAGCAGCGTAGGGGCAGATCAGCCCCAGCATTTT. This sequence joins TRBV9 and TRBJ1-5; the D is unclear. Germline V lookup: CDR1 SGDLS, CDR2 YYNGEE. CDR3 length equals 13 residues. With 0 bases removed from V and 5 bases from J, the gap between germline ends came to 6 bases.

The CDR3 protein is CASSQGDRTNEKLFF. As DNA, the CDR3 is TGCGCCAGCAGCCAAGGGGACAGAACCAATGAAAAACTGTTTTTT. V is TRBV4-1 and J is TRBJ1-4; TRBD1 matches at 7 bases. This CDR3 spans 15 amino acids. Unmatched junction bases numbered 4, after V lost 1 base and J lost 5 bases. Germline V gives CDR1 MGHRA, CDR2 YSYEKL.

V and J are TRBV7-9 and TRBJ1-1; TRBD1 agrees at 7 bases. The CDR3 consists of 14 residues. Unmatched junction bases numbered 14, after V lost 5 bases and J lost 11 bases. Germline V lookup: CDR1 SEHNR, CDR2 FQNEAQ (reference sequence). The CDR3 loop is CASSLQGIEFGAFF. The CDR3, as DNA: TGTGCCAGCAGCCTACAGGGGATTGAATTTGGGGCTTTCTTT.

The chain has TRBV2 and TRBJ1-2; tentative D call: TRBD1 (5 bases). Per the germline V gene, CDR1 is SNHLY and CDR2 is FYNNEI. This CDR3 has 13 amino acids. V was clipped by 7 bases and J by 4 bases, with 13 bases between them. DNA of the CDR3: TGTGCCAGCAAGCGGGACGAGAGCTATGGCTACACCTTC. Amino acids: CASKRDESYGYTF.

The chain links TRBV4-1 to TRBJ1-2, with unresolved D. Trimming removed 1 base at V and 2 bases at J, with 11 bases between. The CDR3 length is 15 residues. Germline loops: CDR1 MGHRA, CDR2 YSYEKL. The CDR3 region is CASSQVAGLNYGYTF. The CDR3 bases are TGCGCCAGCAGCCAAGTGGCCGGGTTAAACTATGGCTACACCTTC.

The CDR3 nucleotides read TGCGCCAGCAGCTTGGGCGGCAGGGCCTATGGCTACACCTTC. Its protein product is CASSLGGRAYGYTF. This chain links TRBV5-1 with TRBJ1-2, with a weak D call TRBD1 (5 bases). The CDR3 runs 14 residues. V was pared by 0 bases and J by 4 bases, with 10 bases between. Germline V gene data show CDR1 as SGHRS and CDR2 as YFSETQ.

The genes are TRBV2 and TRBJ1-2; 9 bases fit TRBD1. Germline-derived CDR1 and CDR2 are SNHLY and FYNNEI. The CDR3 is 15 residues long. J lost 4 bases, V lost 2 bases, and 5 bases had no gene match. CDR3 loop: CASSEPNRGPYGYTF. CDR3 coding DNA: TGTGCCAGCAGTGAACCCAACAGGGGGCCCTATGGCTACACCTTC.

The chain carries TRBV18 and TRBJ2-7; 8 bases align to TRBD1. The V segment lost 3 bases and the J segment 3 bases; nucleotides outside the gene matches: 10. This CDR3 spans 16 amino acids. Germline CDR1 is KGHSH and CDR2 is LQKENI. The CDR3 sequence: CASSPRAAGGLYEQYF. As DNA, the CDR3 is TGTGCCAGCTCACCTCGGGCCGCAGGGGGCCTCTACGAGCAGTACTTC. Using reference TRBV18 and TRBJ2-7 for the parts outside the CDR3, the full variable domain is NAGVMQNPRHLVRRRGQEARLRCSPMKGHSHVYWYRQLPEEGLKFMVYLQKENIIDESGMPKERFSAEFPKEGPSILRIQQVVRGDSAAYFCASSPRAAGGLYEQYFGPGTRLTVT.